This T cell receptor (beta chain) comes out of a study of T cell responses to AZD1222 COVID-19 vaccine. Regarding the study as a whole: The study found Spike-specific TCR breadth and depth rose after two AZD1222 doses. Seropositive AZD1222 recipients at baseline numbered only 6 or 7.

The method was immunoSEQ multiplex PCR; TCRdb's version includes in-frame clones alone and lacks a portion of them. The repertoire holds under 150,000 clones, with approximately 91% as singletons. CDR1 is MNHEY, CDR2 SMNVEV, per germline (reference sequence). V was pared by 5 bases and J by 3 bases, with 17 bases between. There are 16 residues in the CDR3. Details on this clone: Its antigen is as yet unknown.

This receptor was obtained from an adult who received the AZD1222 COVID-19 vaccine. Sequencing was performed on peripheral blood, taken 28 days after the second AZD1222 dose. The rearrangement joins TRBV27 to TRBJ2-1; no reliable D call. The CDR3 DNA reads TGTGCCAGCAGTCTAGACAACAAGTACGGCTACAATGAGCAGTTCTTC. It yields the protein CASSLDNKYGYNEQFF.